One and the same sample provided the 31 T cell receptor beta chains below, sequenced in a study of technical replicates of blood from a few donors. Only in-frame clones appear in the TCRdb table, and some are missing; sequencing was by immunoSEQ multiplex PCR. The repertoire has about 76,000 clones, more than 85% of them found once; the top ten carry about 0.25%. Sample: T cells isolated from PBMCs. The receptor set was obtained from a human donor in good health.

The V call is TRBV28, the J call TRBJ2-7; D may be TRBD1 (6 bases). The CDR3 is 13 residues long. Trimming took off 6 bases at V and 4 bases at J, with 13 bases between the two ends. From germline, CDR1 is MDHEN and CDR2 SYDVKM. This CDR3 reads CASSPPGQYEQYF. DNA for the CDR3: TGTGCCAGCAGCCCTCCCGGACAGTACGAGCAGTACTTC.

The chain recombines TRBV27 with TRBJ2-2, with 11 bases aligning to TRBD2. The junction had 6 bases not matched to a gene; V was cut back by 4 bases and J by 5 bases. CDR3 length equals 16 residues. Germline lookup yields CDR1 MNHEY and CDR2 SMNVEV (reference sequence). The CDR3 sequence: CASSSTLAGDTGELFF. CDR3 nucleotides: TGTGCCAGCAGTTCAACACTAGCGGGAGATACCGGGGAGCTGTTTTTT.

The rearrangement uses TRBV11-3 and TRBJ2-1, with D possibly TRBD1 on 6 matching bases. The CDR3 runs 14 residues. V dropped 1 base and J dropped 5 bases, with 9 bases sitting between them. Per the germline V gene, CDR1 is SGHNT and CDR2 is YENEEA. In DNA, the CDR3 is TGTGCCAGCAGCTTAGTACAGGGAAACAATGAGCAGTTCTTC. Residues: CASSLVQGNNEQFF.

J is TRBJ2-3 and V is TRBV5-1; D uncertain. With 1 base removed from V and 6 bases from J, the gap between germline ends came to 3 bases. CDR3 size: 11 residues. Germline CDR1 SGHRS, CDR2 YFSETQ. CDR3 DNA sequence: TGCGCCAGCAGCTTGCGTGATACGCAGTATTTT. Amino acids: CASSLRDTQYF.

The chain carries TRBV4-1 and TRBJ2-7; perhaps TRBD2 as D (6 bases). Trimming removed 1 base from V and 5 bases from J, with 18 bases in between. Germline V gives CDR1 MGHRA, CDR2 YSYEKL. The CDR3 loop spans 16 amino acids. The DNA of the CDR3 is TGCGCCAGCAGCCAAGTGGGGGGACCCCAAGGCCACGAGCAGTACTTC. This translates into CASSQVGGPQGHEQYF.

Here the CDR3 reads CASSFRQMYEQYF. The CDR3 nucleotides are TGTGCCAGCAGCTTCCGACAGATGTACGAGCAGTACTTC. This chain connects TRBV7-9 to TRBJ2-7, with D tentatively TRBD1 (5 bases). This CDR3 region has 13 residues. The germline V gene has CDR1 SEHNR and CDR2 FQNEAQ (reference sequence). Trimming removed 3 bases at V and 4 bases at J, with 10 bases between.

The V gene is TRBV28, the J gene TRBJ1-4, with D hard to call. The CDR3 loop spans 14 amino acids. Germline V gene sequence: CDR1 MDHEN, CDR2 SYDVKM. Between the trimmed V and J ends, which lost 2 bases and 4 bases, there was a span of 8 bases. The CDR3 spells CASSLPRYNEKLFF. The CDR3 nucleotides read TGTGCCAGCAGTTTACCCCGCTATAATGAAAAACTGTTTTTT.

This chain connects TRBV5-1 to TRBJ2-7; possible D gene TRBD1, 6 bases. Germline lookup yields CDR1 SGHRS and CDR2 YFSETQ. The V gene lost 2 bases and the J gene lost 1 base, with 10 bases spanning the gap. There are 14 residues in the CDR3. The CDR3 DNA follows: TGCGCCAGCAGCTTACAGGGATTATCCTACGAGCAGTACTTC. Protein sequence: CASSLQGLSYEQYF.

The CDR3 loop reads CASSKSPGQGAYEQYF. The CDR3 DNA is TGTGCCAGTAGTAAATCGCCGGGACAGGGGGCCTACGAGCAGTACTTC. The chain carries TRBV19 and TRBJ2-7; TRBD1 aligns across 11 bases. The V gene end was trimmed by 4 bases and the J gene end by 2 bases; junction bases not matched to a gene: 7. The CDR3 runs 16 residues. Looked up from germline, CDR1 is LNHDA and CDR2 is SQIVND (reference sequence). Complete variable domain (other parts from reference TRBV19 and TRBJ2-7): DGGITQSPKYLFRKEGQNVTLSCEQNLNHDAMYWYRQDPGQGLRLIYYSQIVNDFQKGDIAEGYSVSREKKESFPLTVTSAQKNPTAFYLCASSKSPGQGAYEQYFGPGTRLTVT.

This rearrangement joins TRBV29-1 to TRBJ2-3, with TRBD2 matching 11 bases. After removal of 5 bases from V and 2 bases from J, the junction contained 3 bases not matched to a gene. The CDR3 is 14 residues long. Germline loops: CDR1 SQVTM, CDR2 ANQGSEA. The DNA for the CDR3 is TGCAGCGTTTTAGCGGGGGGGACCACAGATACGCAGTATTTT. Translating it yields CSVLAGGTTDTQYF.

J is TRBJ1-1 and V is TRBV9, with 7 positions matching TRBD1. Germline CDR1 and CDR2: SGDLS and YYNGEE. CDR3 length equals 15 residues. V dropped 1 base and J dropped 2; count of bases not matched to a gene: 5. The CDR3 DNA reads as TGTGCCAGCAGCGTACAAGGGACAGCCAACACTGAAGCTTTCTTT. This sequence encodes CASSVQGTANTEAFF. Complete variable domain (other parts from reference TRBV9 and TRBJ1-1): DSGVTQTPKHLITATGQRVTLRCSPRSGDLSVYWYQQSLDQGLQFLIQYYNGEERAKGNILERFSAQQFPDLHSELNLSSLELGDSALYFCASSVQGTANTEAFFGQGTRLTVV.

The chain combines TRBV6-1 with TRBJ1-5; D possibly corresponds to TRBD1 (5 bases). Germline V gene data show CDR1 as MNHNS and CDR2 as SASEGT. This CDR3 has 13 amino acids. V was pared by 9 bases and J by 6 bases, with 15 bases between. The CDR3 region has the DNA TGTGCCAGTGTCGCAGGGTGGAGTCAGCCCCAGCATTTT. Amino acids: CASVAGWSQPQHF.

The chain uses TRBV7-3 and TRBJ2-3; the D gene is possibly TRBD1 (5 bases). Deletions cut 5 bases from V and 4 bases from J, with 10 bases between. The germline gives CDR1 SGHTA, CDR2 FQGTGA. CDR3 length equals 13 residues. Here the CDR3 DNA reads TGTGCCAGCAGCATCCGGACACCAGATACGCAGTATTTT. This encodes CASSIRTPDTQYF.

The table lists this clone with a count of one. This chain joins TRBV4-1 and TRBJ1-6, with no clear D. V was pared by 4 bases and J by 6 bases, with 7 bases between. Germline loops: CDR1 MGHRA, CDR2 YSYEKL. The CDR3 spans 13 residues. The CDR3 nucleotides are TGCGCCAGCAGCCGGGAGGGTAATTCACCCCTCCACTTT. It yields the protein CASSREGNSPLHF.

The chain uses TRBV2 and TRBJ2-1, with TRBD2 matching 7 bases. This CDR3 has 14 residues. J was trimmed by 7 bases and V by 8 bases; bases with no gene match: 11. CDR1 and CDR2 from the germline V gene are SNHLY and FYNNEI. CDR3 protein: CASWGGTGGNEQFF. The CDR3 coding sequence is TGTGCCAGCTGGGGGGGAACTGGGGGGAATGAGCAGTTCTTC.

The sample holds one count of this clone. The chain couples TRBV19 to TRBJ1-1; D ambiguous. CDR3 size: 17 residues. V lost 5 bases to trimming and J lost 3 bases, with 22 bases between them. CDR1 is LNHDA and CDR2 is SQIVND in the germline V gene (reference sequence). The CDR3 sequence: CASSQTWIKRIHTEAFF. CDR3 nucleotide sequence: TGTGCCAGTAGTCAAACCTGGATTAAGAGGATCCACACTGAAGCTTTCTTT.

The chain carries TRBV6-1 and TRBJ2-5; the D gene is possibly TRBD1 (6 bases). CDR3 length: 14 amino acids. The V and J ends lost 8 bases and 1 base respectively, with 14 bases between them. Germline V gives CDR1 MNHNS, CDR2 SASEGT. The CDR3 sequence is CASLKTGTQETQYF. In nucleotides, the CDR3 is TGTGCCAGCCTAAAGACAGGAACCCAAGAGACCCAGTACTTC.

V usage is TRBV2 and J usage is TRBJ2-2; possibly TRBD1 for D (6 bases). Trimming stripped 0 bases from V and 4 bases from J, with 18 bases between. In germline, CDR1 is SNHLY, CDR2 FYNNEI. The CDR3 spans 18 residues. Here the CDR3 reads CASSEAGQRYTRTGELFF. The CDR3 DNA reads TGTGCCAGCAGTGAAGCCGGACAGCGCTACACCCGCACCGGGGAGCTGTTTTTT.

The J gene is TRBJ2-5, the V gene TRBV5-6; a weak D match, TRBD1 (5 bases). This CDR3 is built from 18 residues. Germline V gene data show CDR1 as SGHDT and CDR2 as YYEEEE. V gave up 1 base and J gave up 4 bases, with 23 bases separating them. The CDR3 nucleotides are TGTGCCAGCAGCTTGTTAACAGGTCCCCTTTCTCGAGGAGAGACCCAGTACTTC. Translated, it gives CASSLLTGPLSRGETQYF.

This chain uses TRBV7-9 with TRBJ1-2, with 7 positions matching TRBD1. The V segment lost 2 bases and the J segment 4 bases; nucleotides outside the gene matches: 4. Per the germline V gene, CDR1 is SEHNR and CDR2 is FQNEAQ (reference sequence). This CDR3 region has 14 residues. For the CDR3, the DNA is TGTGCCAGCAGCTTATTAGGACAGGTCTATGGCTACACCTTC. Translated, it gives CASSLLGQVYGYTF.

The chain employs TRBV5-1 and TRBJ1-2; D call uncertain. The CDR3 runs to 13 residues. V was shortened by 0 bases and J by 5 bases, with 8 bases between the two germline ends. The germline V gene encodes CDR1 SGHRS and CDR2 YFSETQ. CDR3 in amino acids: CASSLAPGYGYTF. CDR3 coding DNA: TGCGCCAGCAGCTTGGCCCCGGGGTATGGCTACACCTTC. Together with reference TRBV5-1 and TRBJ1-2, the CDR3 gives the full variable domain: KAGVTQTPRYLIKTRGQQVTLSCSPISGHRSVSWYQQTPGQGLQFLFEYFSETQRNKGNFPGRFSGRQFSNSRSEMNVSTLELGDSALYLCASSLAPGYGYTFGSGTRLTVV.

This clone has just a few counts. This chain uses TRBV2 with TRBJ2-1; TRBD2 agrees at 7 bases. This CDR3 is 15 amino acids long. The V and J ends lost 6 bases and 2 bases, in that order; junction bases with no gene match: 7. CDR1 is SNHLY and CDR2 is FYNNEI in the germline V gene. The CDR3 DNA reads as TGTGCCAGCAGCAAGGGACTAAACCCCTACAATGAGCAGTTCTTC. Its translation: CASSKGLNPYNEQFF. Drawing the rest from reference TRBV2 and TRBJ2-1, the complete variable domain is EPEVTQTPSHQVTQMGQEVILRCVPISNHLYFYWYRQILGQKVEFLVSFYNNEISEKSEIFDDQFSVERPDGSNFTLKIRSTKLEDSAMYFCASSKGLNPYNEQFFGPGTRLTVL.

This chain links TRBV11-2 with TRBJ2-7; the D gene is possibly TRBD2 (5 bases). This CDR3 comprises 16 residues. Trimming stripped 5 bases from V and 4 bases from J, with 21 bases between. Germline lookup yields CDR1 SGHAT and CDR2 FQNNGV. The CDR3, as DNA: TGTGCCAGCAGCGGGATTATCGGGTCGGGATCGTACGAGCAGTACTTC. Translation: CASSGIIGSGSYEQYF.

The chain joins TRBV30 to TRBJ2-1; D is perhaps TRBD1 (5 bases). CDR1 is GTSNPN and CDR2 is SVGIG in the germline V gene (reference sequence). The length of the CDR3 is 14 residues. The V and J ends lost 2 bases and 4 bases respectively, with 12 bases between them. CDR3 protein: CAWSSERGYNEQFF. CDR3 DNA sequence: TGTGCCTGGAGTTCGGAAAGGGGATACAATGAGCAGTTCTTC.

This clone showed up just a few times. Other DNA sequences within the sample encode an identical CDR3. The V gene is TRBV23-1, the J gene TRBJ2-7; 9 bases fit TRBD1. TRBV23-1 is classed as an ORF, of uncertain function. The V and J ends lost 6 bases and 4 bases, in that order; junction bases with no gene match: 7. The CDR3 is 14 residues long. This CDR3 reads CASSFTGGGYEQYF. In DNA form, the CDR3 reads TGCGCCAGCAGCTTCACAGGGGGCGGGTACGAGCAGTACTTC.

The rearrangement uses TRBV9 and TRBJ2-2; 7 nucleotides match TRBD1. J gave up 4 bases and V 3 bases, and 6 bases lay outside the gene matches. Germline V gives CDR1 SGDLS, CDR2 YYNGEE. The CDR3 has 15 amino acids. CDR3: CASSGQGRGTGELFF. DNA of the CDR3: TGTGCCAGCAGCGGACAGGGAAGGGGCACCGGGGAGCTGTTTTTT. The complete variable domain, with remaining parts taken from reference TRBV9 and TRBJ2-2, reads DSGVTQTPKHLITATGQRVTLRCSPRSGDLSVYWYQQSLDQGLQFLIQYYNGEERAKGNILERFSAQQFPDLHSELNLSSLELGDSALYFCASSGQGRGTGELFFGEGSRLTVL.

The rearrangement joins TRBV4-1 to TRBJ1-1; D uncertain. With 6 bases removed from V and 0 bases from J, the gap between germline ends came to 11 bases. CDR1 and CDR2 (germline): MGHRA, YSYEKL. The CDR3 sequence is 14 residues long. The CDR3 DNA is TGCGCCAGCAGTGGTCCTCTATTGAACACTGAAGCTTTCTTT. As protein: CASSGPLLNTEAFF.

The V call is TRBV9, the J call TRBJ1-1, with no clear D. V was clipped by 0 bases and J by 5 bases, with 11 bases between them. In germline, CDR1 is SGDLS, CDR2 YYNGEE. The CDR3 sequence is 14 residues long. CDR3 DNA: TGTGCCAGCAGCGTAGAATCCTTGAGGACTGAAGCTTTCTTT. The encoded protein is CASSVESLRTEAFF.

The chain is built from TRBV7-3 and TRBJ1-1, with TRBD1 matching 8 bases. The germline gives CDR1 SGHTA, CDR2 FQGTGA. With 5 bases clipped from V and 4 bases from J, the junction kept 9 bases outside the gene matches. CDR3 length: 15 residues. CDR3 protein: CASSPQGALGTEAFF. The CDR3 coding sequence is TGTGCCAGCAGCCCGCAGGGGGCTCTGGGCACTGAAGCTTTCTTT.

This clone has a single count. The J gene is TRBJ1-1, the V gene TRBV13; 9 nucleotides line up with TRBD1. V shed 3 bases, J shed 1 base, and the junction held 12 bases outside the gene matches. CDR3 length: 18 residues. Germline V lookup: CDR1 PRHDT, CDR2 FYEKMQ (reference sequence). CDR3 in amino acids: CASSFELFETGGNTEAFF. The CDR3 DNA is TGTGCCAGCAGCTTCGAGTTGTTCGAGACAGGGGGGAACACTGAAGCTTTCTTT.

Only one count was recorded for this clone. The genes are TRBV28 and TRBJ1-4; D gene uncertain. This CDR3 region has 14 residues. Trimming took 4 bases from V and 7 from J, leaving 13 bases between them. CDR1 is MDHEN, CDR2 SYDVKM, per germline. Here the CDR3 reads CASSSRDVGEKLFF. The CDR3 DNA sequence: TGTGCCAGCAGTTCGAGGGATGTTGGTGAAAAACTGTTTTTT.